This TCR beta chain is drawn from a study of blood T cell repertoires in COVID-19. Study-level background: Italy, Spain and the United States were the sources of the convalescent and acute COVID-19 samples.

The table came from immunoSEQ multiplex PCR; TCRdb's copy has only in-frame clones and leaves some out. Counted here are 95,000 to 100,000 clones, approximately 81% occurring once; the ten biggest clones make up more than 1.5%. CDR1 and CDR2 from the germline V gene are LGHNA and YSLEER. V lost 2 bases to trimming and J lost 5 bases, with 18 bases between them. The CDR3 loop spans 17 amino acids. The chain uses TRBV4-3 and TRBJ2-2; maybe TRBD2 (7 bases). Sequenced: peripheral blood. This clonotype was sampled from a woman in her 70s with active or convalescent COVID-19. The CDR3 nucleotides read TGCGCCAGCAGCCAATCCGCGGGGGCAGTAGGGACCGGGGAGCTGTTTTTT. Its translation is CASSQSAGAVGTGELFF.